The clone carrying this TCR beta chain was seen only a few times. This record comes from a study of identical twins. The J segment lost 2 bases and the V segment lost 9 bases, leaving 13 bases of the junction unmatched. The CDR3 runs to 17 residues. Germline V gene data show CDR1 as SNHLY and CDR2 as FYNNEI. TCRdb ran MiXCR on the 5' RACE reads and lists one entry per CDR3 protein. The table shows 1.5 million to 2 million distinct CDR3 sequences, with about 32% occurring only once. This sequence was found in a newborn girl in good health. This sequence joins TRBV2 and TRBJ1-6, with 7 bases identical to TRBD1. The material sequenced was cord blood. The CDR3 bases are TGTGCCAGTCGTTCCGACAGGGCTTGGACCTATAATTCACCCCTCCACTTT. It yields the protein CASRSDRAWTYNSPLHF.